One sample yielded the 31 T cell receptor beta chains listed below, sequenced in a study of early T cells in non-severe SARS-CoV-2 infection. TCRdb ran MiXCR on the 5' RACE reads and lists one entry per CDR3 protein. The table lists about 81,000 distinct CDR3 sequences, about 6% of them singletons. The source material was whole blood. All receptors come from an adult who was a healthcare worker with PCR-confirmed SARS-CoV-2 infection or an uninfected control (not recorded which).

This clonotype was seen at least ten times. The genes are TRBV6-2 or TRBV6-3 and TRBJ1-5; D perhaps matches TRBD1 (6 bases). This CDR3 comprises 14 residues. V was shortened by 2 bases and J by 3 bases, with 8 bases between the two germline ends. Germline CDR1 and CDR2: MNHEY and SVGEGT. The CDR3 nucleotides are TGTGCCAGCAGTTACGGGGGCATCAATCAGCCCCAGCATTTT. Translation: CASSYGGINQPQHF.

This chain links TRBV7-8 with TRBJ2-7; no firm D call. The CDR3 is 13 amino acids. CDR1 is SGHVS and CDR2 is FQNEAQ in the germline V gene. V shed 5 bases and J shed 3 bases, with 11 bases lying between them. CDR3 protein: CASSPSADYEQYF. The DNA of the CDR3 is TGTGCCAGCAGCCCCTCTGCGGACTACGAGCAGTACTTC. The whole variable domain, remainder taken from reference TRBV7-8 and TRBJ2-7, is GAGVSQSPRYKVAKRGQDVALRCDPISGHVSLFWYQQALGQGPEFLTYFQNEAQLDKSGLPSDRFFAERPEGSVSTLKIQRTQQEDSAVYLCASSPSADYEQYFGPGTRLTVT.

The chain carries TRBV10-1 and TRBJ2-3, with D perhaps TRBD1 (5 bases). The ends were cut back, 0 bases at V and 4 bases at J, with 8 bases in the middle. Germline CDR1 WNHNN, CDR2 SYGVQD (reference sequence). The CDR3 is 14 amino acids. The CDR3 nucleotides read TGCGCCAGCAGTGAGTCGGCAGGGTCAGATACGCAGTATTTT. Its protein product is CASSESAGSDTQYF.

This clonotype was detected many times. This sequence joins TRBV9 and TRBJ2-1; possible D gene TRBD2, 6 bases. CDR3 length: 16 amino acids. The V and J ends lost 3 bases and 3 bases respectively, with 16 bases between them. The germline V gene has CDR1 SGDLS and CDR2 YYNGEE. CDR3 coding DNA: TGTGCCAGCAGCGCAGCGACTAGGGTCAACTACAATGAGCAGTTCTTC. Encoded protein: CASSAATRVNYNEQFF.

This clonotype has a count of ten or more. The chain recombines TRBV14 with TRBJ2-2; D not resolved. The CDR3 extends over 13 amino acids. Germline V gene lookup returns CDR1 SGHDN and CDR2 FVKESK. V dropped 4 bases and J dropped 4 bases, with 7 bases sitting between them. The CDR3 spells CASSRRFTGELFF. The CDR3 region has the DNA TGTGCCAGCAGCCGCAGATTCACCGGGGAGCTGTTTTTT. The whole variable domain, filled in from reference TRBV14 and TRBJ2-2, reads EAGVTQFPSHSVIEKGQTVTLRCDPISGHDNLYWYRRVMGKEIKFLLHFVKESKQDESGMPNNRFLAERTGGTYSTLKVQPAELEDSGVYFCASSRRFTGELFFGEGSRLTVL.

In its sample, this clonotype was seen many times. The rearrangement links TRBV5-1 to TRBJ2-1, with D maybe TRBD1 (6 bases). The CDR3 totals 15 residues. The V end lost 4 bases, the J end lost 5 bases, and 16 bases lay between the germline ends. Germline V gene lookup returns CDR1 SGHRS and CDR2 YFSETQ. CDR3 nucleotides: TGCGCCAGCAGCCTGGGGGCAGGGCGCCACAATGAGCAGTTCTTC. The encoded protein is CASSLGAGRHNEQFF. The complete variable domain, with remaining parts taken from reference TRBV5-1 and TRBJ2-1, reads KAGVTQTPRYLIKTRGQQVTLSCSPISGHRSVSWYQQTPGQGLQFLFEYFSETQRNKGNFPGRFSGRQFSNSRSEMNVSTLELGDSALYLCASSLGAGRHNEQFFGPGTRLTVL.

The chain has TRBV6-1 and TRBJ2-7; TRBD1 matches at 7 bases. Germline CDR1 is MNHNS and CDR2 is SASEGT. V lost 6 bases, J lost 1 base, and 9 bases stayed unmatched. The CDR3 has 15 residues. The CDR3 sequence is CASSLERQGSYEQYF. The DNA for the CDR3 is TGTGCCAGCAGCCTTGAGAGACAGGGATCCTACGAGCAGTACTTC.

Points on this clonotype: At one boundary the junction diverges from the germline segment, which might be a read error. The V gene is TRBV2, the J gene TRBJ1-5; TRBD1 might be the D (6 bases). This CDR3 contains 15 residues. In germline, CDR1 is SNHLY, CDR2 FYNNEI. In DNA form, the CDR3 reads TGTGCCAGTAGTGAGCCGGGGGCCCGAAATCAGCCCCAGCATTTT. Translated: CASSEPGARNQPQHF.

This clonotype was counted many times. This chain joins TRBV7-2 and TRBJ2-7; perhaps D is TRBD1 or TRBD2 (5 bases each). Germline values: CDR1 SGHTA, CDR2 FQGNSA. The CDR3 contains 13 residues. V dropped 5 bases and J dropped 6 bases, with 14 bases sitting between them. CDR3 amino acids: CASSRDPDSEQYF. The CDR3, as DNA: TGTGCCAGCAGCCGGGACCCCGACTCCGAGCAGTACTTC.

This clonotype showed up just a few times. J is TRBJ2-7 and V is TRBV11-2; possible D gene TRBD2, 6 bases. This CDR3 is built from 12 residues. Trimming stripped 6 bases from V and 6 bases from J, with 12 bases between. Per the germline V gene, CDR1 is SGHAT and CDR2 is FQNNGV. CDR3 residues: CASSLTRGEQYF. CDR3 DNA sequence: TGTGCCAGCAGTCTGACTAGAGGCGAGCAGTACTTC.

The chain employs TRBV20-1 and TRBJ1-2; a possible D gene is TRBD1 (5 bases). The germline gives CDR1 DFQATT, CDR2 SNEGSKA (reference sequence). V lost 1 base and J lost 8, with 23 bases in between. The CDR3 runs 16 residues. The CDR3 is CSARAAVTDLSSGYTF. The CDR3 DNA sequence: TGCAGTGCTAGAGCCGCAGTGACAGACCTCTCAAGCGGCTACACCTTC.

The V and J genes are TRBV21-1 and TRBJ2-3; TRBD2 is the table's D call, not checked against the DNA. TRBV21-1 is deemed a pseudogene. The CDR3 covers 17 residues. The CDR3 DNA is TGTGCCAGCAGCAACCTAAAGAGCGGGGGAAGCACAGATACGCAGTATTTT. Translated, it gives CASSNLKSGGSTDTQYF.

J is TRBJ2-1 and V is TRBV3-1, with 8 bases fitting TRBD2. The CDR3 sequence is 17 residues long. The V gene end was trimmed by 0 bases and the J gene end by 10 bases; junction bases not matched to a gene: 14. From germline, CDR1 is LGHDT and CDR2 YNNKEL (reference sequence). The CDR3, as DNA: TGTGCCAGCAGCCAAGATTTAGCGGGAAGAGGTTCCCGGGAGCAGTTCTTC. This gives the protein CASSQDLAGRGSREQFF.

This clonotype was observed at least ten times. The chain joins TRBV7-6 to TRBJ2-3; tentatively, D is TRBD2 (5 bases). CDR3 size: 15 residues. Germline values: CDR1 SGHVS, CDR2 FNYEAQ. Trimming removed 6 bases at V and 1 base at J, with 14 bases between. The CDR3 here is CASSSGLRGTDTQYF. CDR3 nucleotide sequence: TGTGCCAGCAGTTCAGGACTTCGTGGCACAGATACGCAGTATTTT.

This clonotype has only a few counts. The DNA of the CDR3 is TGTGCCAGCAGCGCGCCCCAGGGGATACTGGCCTACGAGCAGTACTTC. Translated: CASSAPQGILAYEQYF. This chain links TRBV5-5 with TRBJ2-7, with D possibly matching TRBD1 (6 bases). This CDR3 contains 16 residues. Germline lookup yields CDR1 SGHKS and CDR2 YYEKEE (reference sequence). The V and J ends lost 4 bases and 2 bases respectively, with 19 bases between them.

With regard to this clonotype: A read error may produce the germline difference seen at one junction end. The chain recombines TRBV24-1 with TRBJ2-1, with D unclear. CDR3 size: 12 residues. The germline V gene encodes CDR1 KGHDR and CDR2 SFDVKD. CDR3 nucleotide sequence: TGTGCCACCCGGACGGCCTACAATGAGCAGCTCTTC. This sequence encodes CATRTAYNEQLF.

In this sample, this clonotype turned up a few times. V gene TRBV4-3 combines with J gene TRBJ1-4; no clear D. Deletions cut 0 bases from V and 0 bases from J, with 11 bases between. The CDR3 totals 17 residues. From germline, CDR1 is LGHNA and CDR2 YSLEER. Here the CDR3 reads CASSQDWPEATNEKLFF. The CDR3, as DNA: TGCGCCAGCAGCCAAGATTGGCCCGAAGCAACTAATGAAAAACTGTTTTTT.

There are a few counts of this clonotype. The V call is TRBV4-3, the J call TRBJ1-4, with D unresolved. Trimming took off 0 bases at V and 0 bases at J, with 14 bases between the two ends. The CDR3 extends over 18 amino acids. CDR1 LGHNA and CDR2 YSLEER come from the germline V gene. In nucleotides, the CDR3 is TGCGCCAGCAGCCAAGATTGGGTCGGGCGCGCAACTAATGAAAAACTGTTTTTT. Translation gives CASSQDWVGRATNEKLFF.

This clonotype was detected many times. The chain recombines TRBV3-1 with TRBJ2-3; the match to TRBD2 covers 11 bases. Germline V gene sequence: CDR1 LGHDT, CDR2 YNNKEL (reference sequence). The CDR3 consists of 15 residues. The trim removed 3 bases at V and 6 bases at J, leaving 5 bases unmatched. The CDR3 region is CASSQKLAGVDTQYF. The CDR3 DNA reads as TGTGCCAGCAGCCAGAAACTAGCGGGGGTGGATACGCAGTATTTT.

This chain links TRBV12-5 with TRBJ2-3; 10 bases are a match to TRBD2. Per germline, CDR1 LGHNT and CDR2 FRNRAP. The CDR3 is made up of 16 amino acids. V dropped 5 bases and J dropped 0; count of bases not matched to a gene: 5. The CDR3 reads CASGLGLAASTDTQYF. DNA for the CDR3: TGTGCTAGTGGTCTTGGACTAGCGGCTAGCACAGATACGCAGTATTTT.

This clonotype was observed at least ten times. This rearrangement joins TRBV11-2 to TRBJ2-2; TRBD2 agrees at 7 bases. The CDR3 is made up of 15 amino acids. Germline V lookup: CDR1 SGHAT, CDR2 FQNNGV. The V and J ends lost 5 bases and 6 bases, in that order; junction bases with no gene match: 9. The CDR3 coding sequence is TGTGCCAGCAGCCAGCGCGGGAGTCTTCCCGGGGAGCTGTTTTTT. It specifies CASSQRGSLPGELFF.

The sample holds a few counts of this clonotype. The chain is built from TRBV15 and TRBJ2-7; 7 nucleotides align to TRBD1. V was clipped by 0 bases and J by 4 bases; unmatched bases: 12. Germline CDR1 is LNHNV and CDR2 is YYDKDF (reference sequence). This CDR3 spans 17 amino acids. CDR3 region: CATSRESPGQRFYEQYF. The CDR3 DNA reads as TGTGCCACCAGCAGAGAATCCCCGGGACAGAGGTTTTACGAGCAGTACTTC.

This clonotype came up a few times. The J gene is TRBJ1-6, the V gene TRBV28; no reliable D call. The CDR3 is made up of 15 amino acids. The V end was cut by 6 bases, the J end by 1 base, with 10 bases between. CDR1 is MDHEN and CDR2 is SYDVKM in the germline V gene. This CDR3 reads CASSPIESYNSPLHF. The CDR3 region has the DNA TGTGCCAGCAGCCCGATCGAGTCCTATAATTCACCCCTCCACTTT.

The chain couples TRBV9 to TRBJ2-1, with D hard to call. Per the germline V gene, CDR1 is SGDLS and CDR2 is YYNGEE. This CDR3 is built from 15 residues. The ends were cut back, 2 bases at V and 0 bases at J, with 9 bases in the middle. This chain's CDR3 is CASSVQSASYNEQFF. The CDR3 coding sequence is TGTGCCAGCAGCGTTCAATCTGCCTCCTACAATGAGCAGTTCTTC.

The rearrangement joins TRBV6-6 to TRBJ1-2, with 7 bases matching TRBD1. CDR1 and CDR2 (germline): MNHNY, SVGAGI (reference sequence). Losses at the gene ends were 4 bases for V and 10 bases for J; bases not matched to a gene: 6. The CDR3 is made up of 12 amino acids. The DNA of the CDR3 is TGTGCCAGCAGTTCCCGGGACAGCATCTACACCTTC. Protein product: CASSSRDSIYTF.

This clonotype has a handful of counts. DNA of the CDR3: TGTGCCAGCAGCTTACCCAGGGATAGCGGGGTTTTCTTC. Its protein product is CASSLPRDSGVFF. The rearrangement joins TRBV11-2 to TRBJ2-1; 8 nucleotides line up with TRBD2. Germline V gene data show CDR1 as SGHAT and CDR2 as FQNNGV. With V trimmed by 2 bases and J by 16 bases, 10 bases remained unmatched. The CDR3 length is 13 residues.

CDR3 in DNA: TGTGCCAGCAGCTCCGGACTGGACAGTATGAACACTGAAGCTTTCTTT. Translation gives CASSSGLDSMNTEAFF. The chain combines TRBV5-4 with TRBJ1-1; TRBD1 is a possible D gene (6 bases). Trimming stripped 3 bases from V and 0 bases from J, with 15 bases between. The CDR3 consists of 16 residues. Germline V gives CDR1 SGHNT, CDR2 YYREEE (reference sequence).

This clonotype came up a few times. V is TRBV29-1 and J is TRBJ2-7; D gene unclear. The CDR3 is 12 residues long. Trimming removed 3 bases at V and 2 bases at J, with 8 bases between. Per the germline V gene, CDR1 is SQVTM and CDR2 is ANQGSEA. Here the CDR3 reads CSVESSPYEQYF. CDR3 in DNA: TGCAGCGTTGAGAGTTCCCCCTACGAGCAGTACTTC.

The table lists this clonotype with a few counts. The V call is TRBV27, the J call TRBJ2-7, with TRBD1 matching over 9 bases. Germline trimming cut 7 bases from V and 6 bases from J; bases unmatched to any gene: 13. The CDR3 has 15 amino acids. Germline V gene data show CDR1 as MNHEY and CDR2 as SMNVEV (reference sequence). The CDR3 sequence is CASTQLGQGVIEQYF. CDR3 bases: TGTGCCAGCACCCAGCTGGGACAGGGAGTAATCGAGCAGTACTTC.

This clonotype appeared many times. The chain's CDR3 is CSARAGPGTREQYF. CDR3 in DNA: TGCAGTGCTAGGGCCGGGCCCGGGACTCGCGAGCAGTACTTC. V usage is TRBV20-1 and J usage is TRBJ2-7; tentatively, D is TRBD2 (6 bases). The V and J ends lost 3 bases and 6 bases respectively, with 18 bases between them. The CDR3 has 14 residues. CDR1 and CDR2 (germline): DFQATT, SNEGSKA (reference sequence).

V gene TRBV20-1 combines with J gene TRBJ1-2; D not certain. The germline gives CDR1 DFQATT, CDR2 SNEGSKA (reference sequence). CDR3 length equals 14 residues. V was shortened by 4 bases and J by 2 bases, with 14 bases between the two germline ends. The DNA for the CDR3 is TGCAGTGCTAACAAACCCGGGCGCAACTATGGCTACACCTTC. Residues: CSANKPGRNYGYTF.